This TCR beta chain derives from a study of early T cells in non-severe SARS-CoV-2 infection. Study observations and caveats: Lookups in VDJdb leaned toward anti-spike CD8 responses and missed private and CD4 specificities.

Unique molecular identifiers were attached to individual cDNA molecules. TCRdb ran MiXCR on the 5' RACE reads and lists one entry per CDR3 protein. Here the sample spans roughly 120,000 distinct CDR3 sequences, more than 13% being singletons. Trimming took off 4 bases at V and 3 bases at J, with 6 bases between the two ends. In germline, CDR1 is MNHNY, CDR2 SVGAGI (reference sequence). The CDR3 has 12 residues. This clonotype was seen only a few times. Its cognate antigen is unknown. This sequence originates from an adult who was a healthcare worker with PCR-confirmed SARS-CoV-2 infection or an uninfected control (not recorded which). The sequencing sample was made of whole blood. This chain links TRBV6-6 with TRBJ2-5, with TRBD1 as a possible D gene (6 bases). For the CDR3, the DNA is TGTGCCAGCAGTTCAGGGGAAGAGACCCAGTACTTC. It encodes CASSSGEETQYF.